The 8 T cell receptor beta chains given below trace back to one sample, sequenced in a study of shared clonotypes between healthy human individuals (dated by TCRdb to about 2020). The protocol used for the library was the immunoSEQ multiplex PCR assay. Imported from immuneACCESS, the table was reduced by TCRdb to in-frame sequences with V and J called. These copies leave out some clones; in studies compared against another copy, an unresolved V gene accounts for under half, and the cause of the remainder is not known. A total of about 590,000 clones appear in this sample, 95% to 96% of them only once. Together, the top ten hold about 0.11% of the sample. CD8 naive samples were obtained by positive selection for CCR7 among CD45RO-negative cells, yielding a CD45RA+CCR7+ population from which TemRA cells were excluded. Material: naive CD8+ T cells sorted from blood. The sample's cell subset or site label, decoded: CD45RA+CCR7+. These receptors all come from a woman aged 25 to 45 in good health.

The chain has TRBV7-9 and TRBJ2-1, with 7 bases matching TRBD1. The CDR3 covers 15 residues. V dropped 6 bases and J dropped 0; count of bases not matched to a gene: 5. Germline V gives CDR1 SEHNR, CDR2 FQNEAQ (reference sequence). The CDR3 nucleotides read TGTGCCAGCAGTCGGGGACAGAGCTCCTACAATGAGCAGTTCTTC. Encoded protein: CASSRGQSSYNEQFF.

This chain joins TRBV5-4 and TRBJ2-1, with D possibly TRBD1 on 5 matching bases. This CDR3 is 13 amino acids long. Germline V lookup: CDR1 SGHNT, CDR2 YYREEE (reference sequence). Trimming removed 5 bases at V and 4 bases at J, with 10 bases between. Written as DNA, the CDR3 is TGTGCCAGCAGATCGGACACTTACAATGAGCAGTTCTTC. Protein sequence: CASRSDTYNEQFF.

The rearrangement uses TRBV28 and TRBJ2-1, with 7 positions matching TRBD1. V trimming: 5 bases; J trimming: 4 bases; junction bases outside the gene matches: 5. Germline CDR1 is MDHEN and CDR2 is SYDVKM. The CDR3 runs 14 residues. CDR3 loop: CASSHRDRYNEQFF. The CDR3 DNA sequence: TGTGCCAGCAGTCACCGGGACAGATACAATGAGCAGTTCTTC.

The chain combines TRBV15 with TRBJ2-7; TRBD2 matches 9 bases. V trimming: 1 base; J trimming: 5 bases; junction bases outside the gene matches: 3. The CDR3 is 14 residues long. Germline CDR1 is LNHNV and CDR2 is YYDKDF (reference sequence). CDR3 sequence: CATSRGGLANEQYF. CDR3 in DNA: TGTGCCACCAGCAGAGGGGGACTAGCTAACGAGCAGTACTTC.

CDR3 nucleotide sequence: TGTGCCAGCAGCTTGGGAGACGGGGAGCTGTTTTTT. As protein: CASSLGDGELFF. This rearrangement joins TRBV5-6 to TRBJ2-2; no clear D gene. The germline V gene encodes CDR1 SGHDT and CDR2 YYEEEE. The V end lost 0 bases, the J end lost 7 bases, and 4 bases lay between the germline ends. The CDR3 sequence is 12 residues long.

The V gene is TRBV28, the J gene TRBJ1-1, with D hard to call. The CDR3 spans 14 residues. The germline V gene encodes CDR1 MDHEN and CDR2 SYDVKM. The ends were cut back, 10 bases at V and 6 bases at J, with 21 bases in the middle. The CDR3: CATKPGPSGAEAFF. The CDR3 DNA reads TGTGCCACGAAACCGGGTCCTTCCGGGGCTGAAGCTTTCTTT.

CDR3 nucleotide sequence: TGTGCCAGCAGCCCCACAGGGGGCCTGGAGACCCAGTACTTC. This encodes CASSPTGGLETQYF. The V gene is TRBV11-1, the J gene TRBJ2-5, with 9 bases aligning to TRBD1. Germline assignment: CDR1 SGHAT and CDR2 FQDESV (reference sequence). This CDR3 has 14 amino acids. V was clipped by 5 bases and J by 5 bases; unmatched bases: 6.

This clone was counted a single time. The CDR3 here is CASSPGSGAYEQYF. CDR3 nucleotides: TGTGCCAGTAGTCCGGGCAGCGGTGCCTACGAGCAGTACTTC. The V call is TRBV19, the J call TRBJ2-7; tentative D call: TRBD2 (5 bases). Germline CDR1 reads LNHDA; CDR2 reads SQIVND (reference sequence). Between the trimmed V and J ends, which lost 5 bases and 2 bases, there was a span of 13 bases. The CDR3 runs 14 residues.